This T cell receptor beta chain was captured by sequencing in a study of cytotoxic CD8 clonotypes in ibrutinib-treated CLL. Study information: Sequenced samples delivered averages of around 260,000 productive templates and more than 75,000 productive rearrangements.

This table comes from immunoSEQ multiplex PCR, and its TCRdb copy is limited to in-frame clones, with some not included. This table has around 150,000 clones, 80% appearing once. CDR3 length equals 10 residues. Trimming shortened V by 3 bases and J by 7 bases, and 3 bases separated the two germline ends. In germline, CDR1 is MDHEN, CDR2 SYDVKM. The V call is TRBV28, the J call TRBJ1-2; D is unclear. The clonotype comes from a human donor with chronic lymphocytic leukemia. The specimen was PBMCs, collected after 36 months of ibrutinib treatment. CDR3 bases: TGTGCCAGCAGTTTCTGTGGCTACACCTTC. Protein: CASSFCGYTF.